The source of this TCR beta chain is a study of neurological immune-mediated disorders. Findings and caveats of the study: HTLV-1-associated myelopathy ranked highest for TCR clonal expansion and multiple sclerosis lowest, beneath healthy controls.

A single record per CDR3 protein comes from TCRdb applying MiXCR to the 5' RACE reads. Altogether around 20,000 distinct CDR3 sequences are present, more than 10% being singletons, with the ten largest covering roughly 14%. This clonotype was found a few times. Its antigen is unknown. Germline V CDR1 and CDR2: DFQATT, SNEGSKA (reference sequence). V was cut by 0 bases and J by 12 bases, with 18 bases left in between. The CDR3 totals 14 residues. The chain links TRBV20-1 to TRBJ2-1; TRBD2 is a possible D gene (6 bases). The material sequenced was PBMCs. This sequence was found in a woman aged 60 to 75 with HTLV-1-associated myelopathy (HAM/TSP). The CDR3 here is CSARDGLAGPGQFF. The CDR3 DNA is TGCAGTGCTAGAGATGGCTTGGCGGGGCCGGGGCAGTTCTTC.